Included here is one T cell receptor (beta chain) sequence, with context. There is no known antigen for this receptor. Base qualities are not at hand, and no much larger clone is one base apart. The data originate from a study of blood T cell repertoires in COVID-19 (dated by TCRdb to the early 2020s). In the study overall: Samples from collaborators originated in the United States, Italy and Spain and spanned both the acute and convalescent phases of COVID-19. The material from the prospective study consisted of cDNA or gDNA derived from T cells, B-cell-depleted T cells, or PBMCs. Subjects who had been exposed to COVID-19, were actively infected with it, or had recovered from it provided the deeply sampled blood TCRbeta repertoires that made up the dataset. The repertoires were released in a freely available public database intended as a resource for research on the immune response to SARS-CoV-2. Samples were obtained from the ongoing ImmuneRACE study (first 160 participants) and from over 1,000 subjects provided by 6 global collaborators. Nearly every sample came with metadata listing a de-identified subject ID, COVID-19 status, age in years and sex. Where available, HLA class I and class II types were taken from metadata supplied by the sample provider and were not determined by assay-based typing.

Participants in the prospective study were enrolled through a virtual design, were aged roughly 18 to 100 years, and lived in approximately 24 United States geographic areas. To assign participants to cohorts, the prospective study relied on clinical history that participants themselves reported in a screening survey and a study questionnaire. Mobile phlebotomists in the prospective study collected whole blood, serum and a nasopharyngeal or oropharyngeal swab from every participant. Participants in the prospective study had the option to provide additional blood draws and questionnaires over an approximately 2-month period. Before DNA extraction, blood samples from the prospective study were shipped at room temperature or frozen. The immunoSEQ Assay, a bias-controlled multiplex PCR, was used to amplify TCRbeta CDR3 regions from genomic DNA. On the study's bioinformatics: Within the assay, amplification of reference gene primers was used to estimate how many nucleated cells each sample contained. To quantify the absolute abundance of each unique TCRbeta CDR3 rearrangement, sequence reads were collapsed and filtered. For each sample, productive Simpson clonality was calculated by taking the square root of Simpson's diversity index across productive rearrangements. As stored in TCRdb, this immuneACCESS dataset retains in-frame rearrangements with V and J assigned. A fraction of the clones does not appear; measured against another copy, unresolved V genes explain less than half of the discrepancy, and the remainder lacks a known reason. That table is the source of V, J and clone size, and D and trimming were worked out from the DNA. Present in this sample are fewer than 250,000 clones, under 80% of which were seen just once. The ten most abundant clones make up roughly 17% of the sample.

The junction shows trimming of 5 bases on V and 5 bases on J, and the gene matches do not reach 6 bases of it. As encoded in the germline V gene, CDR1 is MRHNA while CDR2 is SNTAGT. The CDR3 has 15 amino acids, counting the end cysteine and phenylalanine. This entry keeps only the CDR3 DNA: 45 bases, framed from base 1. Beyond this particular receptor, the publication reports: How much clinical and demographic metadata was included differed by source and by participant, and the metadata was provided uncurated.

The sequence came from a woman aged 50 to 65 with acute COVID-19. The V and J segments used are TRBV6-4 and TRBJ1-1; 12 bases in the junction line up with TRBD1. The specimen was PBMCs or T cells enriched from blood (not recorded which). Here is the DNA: TGTGCCAGCAGTCTGGGACAGGGGGCGCGAACTGAAGCTTTCTTT. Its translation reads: CASSLGQGARTEAFF.